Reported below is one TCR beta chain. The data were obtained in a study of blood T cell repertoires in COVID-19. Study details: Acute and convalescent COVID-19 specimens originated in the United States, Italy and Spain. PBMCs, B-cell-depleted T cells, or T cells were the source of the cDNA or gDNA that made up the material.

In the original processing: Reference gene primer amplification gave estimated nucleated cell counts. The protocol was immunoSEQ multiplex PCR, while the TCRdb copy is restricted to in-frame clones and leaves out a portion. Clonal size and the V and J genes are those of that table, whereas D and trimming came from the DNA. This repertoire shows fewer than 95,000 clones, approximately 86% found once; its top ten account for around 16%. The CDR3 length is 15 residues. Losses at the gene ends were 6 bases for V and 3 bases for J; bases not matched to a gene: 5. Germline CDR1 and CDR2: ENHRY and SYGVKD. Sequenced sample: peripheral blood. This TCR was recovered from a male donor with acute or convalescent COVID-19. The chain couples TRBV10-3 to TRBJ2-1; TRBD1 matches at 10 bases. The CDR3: CAIRTGTGDYNEQFF. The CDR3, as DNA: TGTGCCATCAGGACCGGGACAGGGGACTACAATGAGCAGTTCTTC.